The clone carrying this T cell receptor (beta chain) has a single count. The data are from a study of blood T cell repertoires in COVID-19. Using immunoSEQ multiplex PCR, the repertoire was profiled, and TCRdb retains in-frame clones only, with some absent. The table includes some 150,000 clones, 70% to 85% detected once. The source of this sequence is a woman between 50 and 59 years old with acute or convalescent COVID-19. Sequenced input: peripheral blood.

CDR3: CASSYSHRTGQYSTDTQYF. In nucleotides, the CDR3 is TGTGCCAGCAGTTACTCACACCGGACAGGCCAGTATAGCACAGATACGCAGTATTTT. The chain has TRBV6-2 or TRBV6-3 and TRBJ2-3, with 7 bases identical to TRBD1. The CDR3 spans 19 residues. Per germline, CDR1 MNHEY and CDR2 SVGEGT. Trimming at V came to 0 bases and at J to 0 bases, leaving 12 bases not matched to a gene.